Shown below are 17 T cell receptor beta chains from a single sample sequenced in a study of cytomegalovirus exposure and HLA in healthy donors. 60 Vbeta and 13 Jbeta primers were used in PCR. This table comes from immunoSEQ multiplex PCR, and its TCRdb copy is limited to in-frame clones, with some not included. This table lists some 83,000 clones. Sequenced material: PBMCs. The receptor set was obtained from a woman between 25 and 40 years old in good health and CMV-seronegative.

The chain recombines TRBV28 with TRBJ2-7, with a possible D match to TRBD1 (6 bases). This CDR3 comprises 15 residues. Trimming removed 5 bases at V and 0 bases at J, with 14 bases between. CDR1 is MDHEN, CDR2 SYDVKM, per germline. The CDR3 spells CASSPSGHLSYEQYF. The CDR3 DNA sequence: TGTGCCAGCAGTCCTTCGGGACACCTCTCCTACGAGCAGTACTTC.

The V call is TRBV29-1, the J call TRBJ2-3, with D uncertain. With 6 bases removed from V and 4 bases from J, the gap between germline ends came to 8 bases. Looked up from germline, CDR1 is SQVTM and CDR2 is ANQGSEA. This CDR3 comprises 11 residues. The CDR3 sequence: CSVALSDTQYF. The CDR3 DNA reads as TGCAGCGTGGCCTTATCAGATACGCAGTATTTT.

About this clone itself: An end of the junction differs from the germline gene, which may be a read error. This chain links TRBV5-1 with TRBJ2-5, with TRBD1 matching 8 bases. The CDR3 contains 13 residues. The V gene's germline CDR1 is SGHRS and CDR2 YFSETQ. CDR3 nucleotide sequence: TGCGCCAGCAGCTTTGGGACAGGAGAGAACCAGTACTTC. It encodes CASSFGTGENQYF.

This chain joins TRBV29-1 and TRBJ1-2, with a possible D match to TRBD1 (5 bases). Trimming removed 1 base from V and 2 bases from J, with 8 bases in between. CDR3 size: 13 residues. CDR1 SQVTM and CDR2 ANQGSEA come from the germline V gene. The CDR3: CSVEGAGNYGYTF. CDR3 bases: TGCAGCGTTGAAGGAGCAGGGAACTATGGCTACACCTTC. The whole variable domain, filled in from reference TRBV29-1 and TRBJ1-2, reads SAVISQKPSRDICQRGTSLTIQCQVDSQVTMMFWYRQQPGQSLTLIATANQGSEATYESGFVIDKFPISRPNLTFSTLTVSNMSPEDSSIYLCSVEGAGNYGYTFGSGTRLTVV.

The chain links TRBV5-1 to TRBJ1-2; TRBD1 is a possible D gene (6 bases). The CDR3 has 16 amino acids. Germline V lookup: CDR1 SGHRS, CDR2 YFSETQ. Trimming removed 5 bases from V and 4 bases from J, with 21 bases in between. CDR3 bases: TGCGCCAGCAGGGGAGGGGGGCGCGGATCGGCCTATGGCTACACCTTC. Amino acids: CASRGGGRGSAYGYTF.

This chain joins TRBV30 and TRBJ2-1; D ambiguous. Germline V CDR1 and CDR2: GTSNPN, SVGIG (reference sequence). V was trimmed by 7 bases and J by 4 bases, leaving 14 bases between them. CDR3 size: 13 residues. The CDR3 DNA reads TGTGCCTTACAGTCGACACAATACAATGAGCAGTTCTTC. Translating gives CALQSTQYNEQFF.

V gene TRBV30 combines with J gene TRBJ1-1, with D perhaps TRBD1 (6 bases). CDR1 GTSNPN and CDR2 SVGIG come from the germline V gene (reference sequence). Trimming removed 2 bases at V and 4 bases at J, with 11 bases between. CDR3 length equals 13 residues. The CDR3 DNA reads TGTGCCTGGAGTAGATTGGGGGCCACTGAAGCTTTCTTT. This encodes CAWSRLGATEAFF.

The V call is TRBV5-1, the J call TRBJ2-7; possibly TRBD1 for D (7 bases). This CDR3 has 17 residues. Between the trimmed V and J ends, which lost 4 bases and 0 bases, there was a span of 20 bases. Germline V lookup: CDR1 SGHRS, CDR2 YFSETQ. CDR3 DNA sequence: TGCGCCAGCAGCCCGCTAGGGACAGACGGGAGCTCCTACGAGCAGTACTTC. It codes for CASSPLGTDGSSYEQYF.

This chain joins TRBV4-2 and TRBJ1-4, with D possibly being TRBD1 (5 bases). V was trimmed by 0 bases and J by 5 bases, leaving 13 bases between them. The CDR3 has 16 amino acids. Germline V CDR1 and CDR2: LGHNA, YNFKEQ. The CDR3 protein is CASSQDDESGNEKLFF. CDR3 nucleotides: TGTGCCAGCAGCCAAGACGACGAGTCAGGGAATGAAAAACTGTTTTTT.

J is TRBJ1-1 and V is TRBV29-1; D might be TRBD1 (5 bases). Germline CDR1 reads SQVTM; CDR2 reads ANQGSEA. The CDR3 is 10 amino acids. The V gene lost 0 bases and the J gene lost 10 bases, with 6 bases spanning the gap. This CDR3 is CSVEEGLAFF. DNA of the CDR3: TGCAGCGTTGAAGAGGGGCTAGCTTTCTTT.

The genes are TRBV7-2 and TRBJ2-7, with TRBD2 matching over 9 bases. J gave up 7 bases and V 0 bases, and 10 bases lay outside the gene matches. CDR3 length: 16 amino acids. CDR1 SGHTA and CDR2 FQGNSA come from the germline V gene. CDR3 sequence (DNA): TGTGCCAGCAGCTTAGCGCCTAGCGGGGTCCGGGGAGAGCAGTACTTC. Its translation is CASSLAPSGVRGEQYF.

The CDR3 DNA sequence: TGTGCCAGTAGTTTTGGGCTTTTCACTGAAGCTTTCTTT. The encoded protein is CASSFGLFTEAFF. The chain joins TRBV19 to TRBJ1-1, with unresolved D. V gave up 5 bases and J gave up 4 bases, with 11 bases separating them. The CDR3 is 13 amino acids. Germline-derived CDR1 and CDR2 are LNHDA and SQIVND (reference sequence).

The rearrangement uses TRBV30 and TRBJ2-7; no reliable D call. This CDR3 is 13 amino acids long. Germline values: CDR1 GTSNPN, CDR2 SVGIG (reference sequence). The V end was cut by 0 bases, the J end by 2 bases, with 8 bases between. In DNA form, the CDR3 reads TGTGCCTGGAGTGTAGACATAACCTACGAGCAGTACTTC. It specifies CAWSVDITYEQYF.

This chain connects TRBV29-1 to TRBJ2-1; D call uncertain. There are 11 residues in the CDR3. V shed 3 bases and J shed 8 bases, with 8 bases lying between them. Germline-derived CDR1 and CDR2 are SQVTM and ANQGSEA. In nucleotides, the CDR3 is TGCAGCGTTGAGACACCTGATGAGCAGTTCTTC. This sequence encodes CSVETPDEQFF.

This chain links TRBV5-1 with TRBJ2-1, with D possibly being TRBD1 (7 bases). This CDR3 is built from 15 residues. Trimming pared 3 bases from V and 5 bases from J, leaving 15 bases between. Germline loops: CDR1 SGHRS, CDR2 YFSETQ. CDR3 DNA sequence: TGCGCCAGCAGCTCAGGGGGACTGTCTGACAATGAGCAGTTCTTC. Translating gives CASSSGGLSDNEQFF.

The genes are TRBV5-1 and TRBJ1-1, with D possibly being TRBD1 (6 bases). CDR1 is SGHRS and CDR2 is YFSETQ in the germline V gene. With 1 base removed from V and 6 bases from J, the gap between germline ends came to 13 bases. The CDR3 is 14 residues long. This chain's CDR3 is CASSLQGLGAEAFF. The CDR3 DNA reads TGCGCCAGCAGCTTGCAGGGGTTGGGGGCTGAAGCTTTCTTT.

This sequence joins TRBV18 and TRBJ2-7, with 9 bases lining up with TRBD2. This CDR3 contains 14 residues. Per the germline V gene, CDR1 is KGHSH and CDR2 is LQKENI. Losses at the gene ends were 3 bases for V and 7 bases for J; bases not matched to a gene: 7. DNA for the CDR3: TGTGCCAGCTCACCGGTAGCGGGAGCGAGGGAGCAGTACTTC. As protein: CASSPVAGAREQYF.